Below are 21 T cell receptor beta chains sequenced from a single sample in a study of OX40 agonist ivuxolimab in advanced cancers. Profiling relied on immunoSEQ multiplex PCR, and the TCRdb table lists in-frame clones only, not all of them. Of just under 100,000 clones in the sample, approximately 93% are singletons; the top ten hold around 0.17%. Specimen: CD4+ or CD8+ T cells sorted from blood, collected in a trial of the OX40 agonist ivuxolimab. The receptor source for this set is an adult with an advanced solid tumor such as melanoma, head and neck, liver or kidney cancer.

This chain's CDR3 is CASRLAGGRKTQYF. CDR3 nucleotides: TGTGCCAGCCGGTTAGCGGGAGGGCGAAAGACCCAGTACTTC. V usage is TRBV6-5 and J usage is TRBJ2-5; 11 bases fit TRBD2. Looked up from germline, CDR1 is MNHEY and CDR2 is SVGAGI. There are 14 residues in the CDR3. Trimming removed 8 bases from V and 6 bases from J; junction bases left unmatched: 8.

The chain employs TRBV18 and TRBJ2-1; TRBD2 matches at 7 bases. This CDR3 contains 13 residues. From germline, CDR1 is KGHSH and CDR2 LQKENI. V dropped 0 bases and J dropped 8; count of bases not matched to a gene: 1. The CDR3 sequence is CASSPPLADEQFF. DNA for the CDR3: TGTGCCAGCTCACCACCCCTAGCGGATGAGCAGTTCTTC.

The chain combines TRBV13 with TRBJ2-5; D call uncertain. The CDR3 covers 12 residues. Germline V gene data show CDR1 as PRHDT and CDR2 as FYEKMQ (reference sequence). Trimming cost V 5 bases and J 3 bases, with 7 bases left between them. The CDR3, as DNA: TGTGCCAGCAGCCTCGGAAAAGAGACCCAGTACTTC. Protein: CASSLGKETQYF.

The chain has TRBV5-1 and TRBJ1-1; tentative D call: TRBD1 (5 bases). V gave up 3 bases and J gave up 6 bases, with 15 bases separating them. The CDR3 loop spans 14 amino acids. Germline V lookup: CDR1 SGHRS, CDR2 YFSETQ. CDR3 protein: CASSSADIFAEAFF. In nucleotides, the CDR3 is TGCGCCAGCAGCTCCGCGGACATTTTTGCTGAAGCTTTCTTT.

The V call is TRBV6-6, the J call TRBJ1-2, with D maybe TRBD1 (5 bases). Germline CDR1 MNHNY, CDR2 SVGAGI (reference sequence). There are 14 residues in the CDR3. The ends were cut back, 6 bases at V and 4 bases at J, with 15 bases in the middle. The DNA of the CDR3 is TGTGCCAGCAGAACTCCCCAGGGATCCTATGGCTACACCTTC. It is translated as CASRTPQGSYGYTF.

V gene TRBV2 combines with J gene TRBJ2-1, with a possible D match to TRBD2 (5 bases). Germline assignment: CDR1 SNHLY and CDR2 FYNNEI. The CDR3 is 13 amino acids. The V end lost 11 bases, the J end lost 7 bases, and 18 bases lay between the germline ends. The CDR3: CAGRASSKNEQFF. The CDR3 nucleotides read TGTGCCGGTCGGGCTAGCAGTAAAAATGAGCAGTTCTTC.

This sequence joins TRBV5-5 and TRBJ1-1; no definite D call. Germline-derived CDR1 and CDR2 are SGHKS and YYEKEE (reference sequence). The CDR3 is 15 amino acids. The V and J ends lost 4 bases and 4 bases respectively, with 17 bases between them. The CDR3 sequence is CASSPAHISSTEAFF. CDR3 nucleotides: TGTGCCAGCAGCCCCGCTCATATTTCGAGCACTGAAGCTTTCTTT. Complete variable domain (other parts from reference TRBV5-5 and TRBJ1-1): DAGVTQSPTHLIKTRGQQVTLRCSPISGHKSVSWYQQVLGQGPQFIFQYYEKEERGRGNFPDRFSARQFPNYSSELNVNALLLGDSALYLCASSPAHISSTEAFFGQGTRLTVV.

The chain couples TRBV19 to TRBJ1-3, with 9 bases aligning to TRBD1. After removal of 7 bases from V and 4 bases from J, the junction contained 11 bases not matched to a gene. The CDR3 has 16 residues. Germline V gene sequence: CDR1 LNHDA, CDR2 SQIVND (reference sequence). The CDR3 loop is CASKVSTGGGGNTIYF. DNA for the CDR3: TGTGCCAGTAAGGTGTCGACAGGGGGAGGAGGAAACACCATATATTTT.

This chain joins TRBV6-5 and TRBJ1-6; D possibly corresponds to TRBD1 (6 bases). V gave up 0 bases and J gave up 9 bases, with 15 bases separating them. This CDR3 comprises 16 residues. The germline V gene encodes CDR1 MNHEY and CDR2 SVGAGI. DNA of the CDR3: TGTGCCAGCAGTTACTCGAGGGGGGCCGGGGGTTCACCCCTCCACTTT. As protein: CASSYSRGAGGSPLHF.

V is TRBV10-3 and J is TRBJ1-5; 12 positions match TRBD1. After removal of 6 bases from V and 1 base from J, the junction contained 10 bases not matched to a gene. Looked up from germline, CDR1 is ENHRY and CDR2 is SYGVKD. This CDR3 contains 18 residues. CDR3 DNA sequence: TGTGCCATCAGATCCGGGACAGGGGGCGGTGGAAGCAATCAGCCCCAGCATTTT. This translates into CAIRSGTGGGGSNQPQHF.

This chain joins TRBV9 and TRBJ1-2; D is possibly TRBD1 (5 bases). Germline CDR1 SGDLS, CDR2 YYNGEE. V was trimmed by 3 bases and J by 6 bases, leaving 21 bases between them. CDR3 length: 16 amino acids. CDR3 bases: TGTGCCAGCAGCGCCGACCCGAACGGAGGCAGGGATGGCTACACCTTC. It yields the protein CASSADPNGGRDGYTF.

The chain uses TRBV27 and TRBJ2-2, with 12 bases aligning to TRBD1. The V gene's germline CDR1 is MNHEY and CDR2 SMNVEV (reference sequence). V was clipped by 7 bases and J by 6 bases; unmatched bases: 3. The CDR3 totals 14 residues. The CDR3 here is CASKRDRGPGELFF. CDR3 DNA sequence: TGTGCCAGCAAACGGGACAGGGGGCCCGGGGAGCTGTTTTTT.

The rearrangement links TRBV5-1 to TRBJ2-5; 8 bases map to TRBD2. Germline loops: CDR1 SGHRS, CDR2 YFSETQ. V gave up 6 bases and J gave up 3 bases; unmatched junction bases: 10. The CDR3 has 15 residues. DNA for the CDR3: TGCGCCAGCACCCTCTCGGGGGGGCCGGAAGAGACCCAGTACTTC. It specifies CASTLSGGPEETQYF. Complete variable domain (other parts from reference TRBV5-1 and TRBJ2-5): KAGVTQTPRYLIKTRGQQVTLSCSPISGHRSVSWYQQTPGQGLQFLFEYFSETQRNKGNFPGRFSGRQFSNSRSEMNVSTLELGDSALYLCASTLSGGPEETQYFGPGTRLLVL.

The chain couples TRBV5-1 to TRBJ1-2; D call uncertain. The length of the CDR3 is 15 residues. The ends were cut back, 2 bases at V and 2 bases at J, with 13 bases in the middle. Germline V gene data show CDR1 as SGHRS and CDR2 as YFSETQ. The CDR3 is CASSFHSQQNYGYTF. The CDR3 nucleotides read TGCGCCAGCAGCTTTCACTCCCAACAGAACTATGGCTACACCTTC.

This clone was found once. The chain recombines TRBV9 with TRBJ2-3; the match to TRBD2 covers 9 bases. The CDR3 length is 16 residues. Germline V gives CDR1 SGDLS, CDR2 YYNGEE. Trimming cost V 2 bases and J 1 base; bases outside gene matches: 5. The CDR3 DNA reads as TGTGCCAGCAGCGTTTCCCTAGCGGGACGCACAGATACGCAGTATTTT. This codes for CASSVSLAGRTDTQYF. The full variable domain, rest sourced from reference TRBV9 and TRBJ2-3, is DSGVTQTPKHLITATGQRVTLRCSPRSGDLSVYWYQQSLDQGLQFLIQYYNGEERAKGNILERFSAQQFPDLHSELNLSSLELGDSALYFCASSVSLAGRTDTQYFGPGTRLTVL.

The J gene is TRBJ2-2, the V gene TRBV18; TRBD1 is a possible D gene (6 bases). The CDR3 extends over 14 amino acids. Germline lookup yields CDR1 KGHSH and CDR2 LQKENI. V lost 6 bases, J lost 5 bases, and 13 bases lay in between. Here the CDR3 DNA reads TGTGCCAGCTCCCACCGGCAGGGGACCGGGGAGCTGTTTTTT. It translates to CASSHRQGTGELFF.

The CDR3 spells CASSTGTGVGYTF. For the CDR3, the DNA is TGTGCCAGCAGCACAGGGACAGGGGTCGGCTACACCTTC. The chain uses TRBV5-5 and TRBJ1-2, with 10 bases that match TRBD1. The V gene's germline CDR1 is SGHKS and CDR2 YYEKEE (reference sequence). The CDR3 runs 13 residues. V shed 4 bases, J shed 8 bases, and the junction held 5 bases outside the gene matches. Together with reference TRBV5-5 and TRBJ1-2, the CDR3 gives the full variable domain: DAGVTQSPTHLIKTRGQQVTLRCSPISGHKSVSWYQQVLGQGPQFIFQYYEKEERGRGNFPDRFSARQFPNYSSELNVNALLLGDSALYLCASSTGTGVGYTFGSGTRLTVV.

The chain combines TRBV11-1 with TRBJ2-5, with TRBD2 identical over 10 bases. Near its end, the DNA agrees better with TRBJ2-7, so the J call may be wrong. The CDR3 totals 18 residues. Germline-derived CDR1 and CDR2 are SGHAT and FQDESV (reference sequence). This chain's CDR3 is CASSLGGALAGATYEQYF. The CDR3 coding sequence is TGTGCCAGCAGCTTAGGGGGGGCCCTAGCGGGGGCGACCTACGAGCAGTACTTC.

This clone appeared once. V gene TRBV25-1 combines with J gene TRBJ1-1; TRBD1 matches 7 bases. Trimming cost V 4 bases and J 5 bases; bases outside gene matches: 4. Germline values: CDR1 MGHDK, CDR2 SYGVNS. The CDR3 spans 13 residues. CDR3 protein: CASSGQGPTEAFF. Here the CDR3 DNA reads TGTGCCAGCAGTGGACAGGGACCTACTGAAGCTTTCTTT.

This clone was counted between two and nine times. The chain carries TRBV11-1 and TRBJ2-7; D remains unclear. CDR3 size: 13 residues. V was clipped by 1 base and J by 1 base, with 5 bases between them. Germline CDR1 is SGHAT and CDR2 is FQDESV (reference sequence). CDR3 amino acids: CASSLGSSYEQYF. DNA of the CDR3: TGTGCCAGCAGCTTAGGGTCTTCCTACGAGCAGTACTTC.

V usage is TRBV7-2 and J usage is TRBJ1-1; D gene ambiguous. Germline V gene sequence: CDR1 SGHTA, CDR2 FQGNSA. Trimming took 2 bases from V and 6 from J, leaving 7 bases between them. The CDR3 is 12 amino acids. The CDR3 protein is CASSLRAAEAFF. CDR3 DNA: TGTGCCAGCAGCTTAAGAGCAGCTGAAGCTTTCTTT.